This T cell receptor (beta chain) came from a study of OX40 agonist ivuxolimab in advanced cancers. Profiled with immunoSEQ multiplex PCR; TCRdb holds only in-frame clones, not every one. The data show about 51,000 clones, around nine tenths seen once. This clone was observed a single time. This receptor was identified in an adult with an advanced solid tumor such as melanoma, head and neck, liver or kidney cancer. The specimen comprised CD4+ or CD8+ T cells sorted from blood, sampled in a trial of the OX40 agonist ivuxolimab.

The CDR3 region has the DNA TGTGCCAGCAGCACAAGGGGGCGGCTAGCGGGAGTTTATGAGCAGTTCTTC. It yields the protein CASSTRGRLAGVYEQFF. The rearrangement uses TRBV7-8 and TRBJ2-1; 10 bases map to TRBD2. The ends lost 5 bases at V and 8 bases at J; junction bases unmatched: 15. This CDR3 is 17 amino acids long. Germline CDR1 and CDR2: SGHVS and FQNEAQ. Supplemented by reference TRBV7-8 and TRBJ2-1, the full variable domain reads GAGVSQSPRYKVAKRGQDVALRCDPISGHVSLFWYQQALGQGPEFLTYFQNEAQLDKSGLPSDRFFAERPEGSVSTLKIQRTQQEDSAVYLCASSTRGRLAGVYEQFFGPGTRLTVL.